The 12 T cell receptor beta chains below come from one sample, sequenced in a study of blood T cells in healthy people across ages. Using a J-beta primer mix together with a sample-barcoded 5' primer, a second PCR was run for about 6 to 12 cycles. TCRdb processed the 5' RACE reads anew with MiXCR; each CDR3 protein has one entry. This repertoire shows roughly 830,000 distinct CDR3 sequences, approximately 67% found once; its top ten account for roughly a quarter. Sequencing was performed on blood. The receptors here all came from a man under 40 in good health.

J is TRBJ2-7 and V is TRBV20-1; 11 nucleotides align to TRBD1. The CDR3 contains 14 residues. Unmatched junction bases numbered 5, after V lost 5 bases and J lost 2 bases. In germline, CDR1 is DFQATT, CDR2 SNEGSKA (reference sequence). The CDR3 here is CSAFPGQGAYEQYF. CDR3 sequence (DNA): TGCAGTGCTTTTCCGGGACAGGGGGCCTACGAGCAGTACTTC.

This clonotype was detected only once. The chain couples TRBV3-1 to TRBJ1-2; 7 bases map to TRBD1. This CDR3 spans 15 amino acids. V shed 1 base, J shed 4 bases, and the junction held 6 bases outside the gene matches. Germline V gene lookup returns CDR1 LGHDT and CDR2 YNNKEL (reference sequence). The CDR3 loop reads CASSQGEGAGYGYTF. In DNA form, the CDR3 reads TGTGCCAGCAGCCAAGGCGAGGGGGCGGGCTATGGCTACACCTTC.

V and J are TRBV2 and TRBJ2-3; no clear D. Germline-derived CDR1 and CDR2 are SNHLY and FYNNEI. V dropped 8 bases and J dropped 0 bases, with 9 bases sitting between them. The CDR3 covers 13 residues. The CDR3, as DNA: TGTGCCAGCCACAAGGGAAGCACAGATACGCAGTATTTT. Protein product: CASHKGSTDTQYF.

V usage is TRBV20-1 and J usage is TRBJ2-3; perhaps TRBD2 as D (6 bases). Per the germline V gene, CDR1 is DFQATT and CDR2 is SNEGSKA (reference sequence). V was trimmed by 1 base and J by 2 bases, leaving 7 bases between them. This CDR3 is built from 13 residues. The CDR3 DNA reads TGCAGTGCTAGAGGGGACTCCACAGATACGCAGTATTTT. Translation gives CSARGDSTDTQYF.

The chain employs TRBV20-1 and TRBJ1-2, with D possibly matching TRBD1 (6 bases). CDR3 length: 13 residues. V was trimmed by 3 bases and J by 4 bases, leaving 12 bases between them. Germline-derived CDR1 and CDR2 are DFQATT and SNEGSKA (reference sequence). This chain's CDR3 is CSASDRRSYGYTF. CDR3 nucleotide sequence: TGCAGTGCTAGCGACAGGAGGAGCTATGGCTACACCTTC.

J is TRBJ2-1 and V is TRBV6-2 or TRBV6-3; 8 nucleotides line up with TRBD2. V lost 6 bases to trimming and J lost 1 base; unmatched junction nucleotides: 2. Germline V gene lookup returns CDR1 MNHEY and CDR2 SVGEGT. There are 14 residues in the CDR3. CDR3 protein: CASRLAASYNEQFF. CDR3 DNA: TGTGCCAGCAGACTAGCGGCTTCCTACAATGAGCAGTTCTTC.

A word on this clonotype: One end of the junction is discordant with germline, which a read error may explain. The chain combines TRBV7-2 with TRBJ1-1, with D unclear. CDR1 SGHTA and CDR2 FQGNSA come from the germline V gene. The CDR3 consists of 15 residues. CDR3 amino acids: CAGSPFRNMNTEAFF. CDR3 sequence (DNA): TGTGCCGGCAGCCCATTCAGGAACATGAACACTGAAGCTTTCTTT.

This clonotype was observed a handful of times. The chain links TRBV13 to TRBJ1-2, with D hard to call. Looked up from germline, CDR1 is PRHDT and CDR2 is FYEKMQ (reference sequence). V lost 10 bases and J lost 7, with 19 bases in between. The length of the CDR3 is 13 residues. DNA for the CDR3: TGTGCCAAGTCAAGGACGCTGAGCGGTGGCTACACCTTC. As protein: CAKSRTLSGGYTF.

The CDR3 here is CASSLVLQGAYEQYF. As DNA, the CDR3 is TGTGCCAGCAGCTTAGTTCTTCAGGGGGCCTACGAGCAGTACTTC. The chain links TRBV7-9 to TRBJ2-7; 7 bases are shared with TRBD1. The V and J ends lost 1 base and 2 bases, in that order; junction bases with no gene match: 5. This CDR3 contains 15 residues. Germline-derived CDR1 and CDR2 are SEHNR and FQNEAQ (reference sequence).

For this clonotype: Just one base apart from a much larger clone, this may be a read error. This chain connects TRBV20-1 to TRBJ2-3; D uncertain. CDR1 is DFQATT and CDR2 is SNEGSKA in the germline V gene (reference sequence). The V end lost 6 bases, the J end lost 1 base, and 20 bases lay between the germline ends. The CDR3 has 16 amino acids. This chain's CDR3 is CSARTSTRYRTDTQYF. CDR3 DNA sequence: TGCAGTGCCCGAACCTCCACAAGATACCGCACAGATACGCAGTATTTT.

J is TRBJ2-1 and V is TRBV4-3, with 12 positions matching TRBD2. This CDR3 is built from 17 residues. The germline CDR1 and CDR2 sequences are LGHNA and YSLEER. V shed 0 bases and J 3 bases; nucleotides not matched to a gene: 3. In nucleotides, the CDR3 is TGCGCCAGCAGCCAAGATGCTAGCGGGGGGGTCTACAATGAGCAGTTCTTC. Translated: CASSQDASGGVYNEQFF.

The chain combines TRBV28 with TRBJ2-7; TRBD1 or TRBD2 may be the D gene (5 bases each). The V end lost 9 bases, the J end lost 0 bases, and 12 bases lay between the germline ends. Germline V CDR1 and CDR2: MDHEN, SYDVKM. The CDR3 spans 13 residues. The CDR3 region has the DNA TGTGCCAGTACAGGACTGCTCTCCTACGAGCAGTACTTC. Its translation: CASTGLLSYEQYF.